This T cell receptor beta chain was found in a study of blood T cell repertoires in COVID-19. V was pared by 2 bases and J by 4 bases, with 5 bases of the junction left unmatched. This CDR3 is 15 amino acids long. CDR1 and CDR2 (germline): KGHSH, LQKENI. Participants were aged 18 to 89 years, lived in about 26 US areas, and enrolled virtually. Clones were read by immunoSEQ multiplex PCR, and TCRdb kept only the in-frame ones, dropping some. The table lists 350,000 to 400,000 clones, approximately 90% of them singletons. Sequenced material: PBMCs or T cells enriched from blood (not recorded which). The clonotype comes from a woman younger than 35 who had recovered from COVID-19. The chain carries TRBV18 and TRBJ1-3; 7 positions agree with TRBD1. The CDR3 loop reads CASSPETGFGNTIYF. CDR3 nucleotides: TGTGCCAGCTCACCAGAGACAGGGTTCGGAAACACCATATATTTT.